This TCR beta chain was profiled in a study of blood T cell repertoires in COVID-19. The Seattle patients joined while their infection was active and were tracked longitudinally afterward. Germline CDR1 SGHTA, CDR2 FQGTGA. The CDR3 is 17 amino acids. The V and J ends lost 0 bases and 1 base respectively, with 12 bases between them. Authors' analysis steps: Amplification from reference gene primers served as the basis for estimated nucleated cell counts. Measured with immunoSEQ multiplex PCR; TCRdb has only the in-frame clones, and not every one. V, J and clone size derive from that table, while D and trimming were established from the DNA sequence. The sample includes 200,000 or so clones, about 87% seen only once; the top ten take approximately 2.5%.

V usage is TRBV7-3 and J usage is TRBJ2-2; the D gene is possibly TRBD2 (5 bases). The receptor's source is a man aged 25-45 years with COVID-19, enrolled during active disease. The specimen was peripheral blood. CDR3 amino acids: CASSLTAGGMNTGELFF. The CDR3 DNA reads as TGTGCCAGCAGCTTAACCGCCGGAGGAATGAACACCGGGGAGCTGTTTTTT.